A single sample gave rise to the 26 T cell receptor beta chains below, sequenced in a study of PD-L1 blockade in urothelial cancer. The assay was immunoSEQ multiplex PCR, and TCRdb's table has in-frame clones only and misses some. The profile covers roughly 100,000 clones, with around 78% appearing a single time and under 10% taken by the ten largest. Time point in this sample: peripheral blood 6 weeks after treatment start. Sequences were derived from PBMCs, sampled around atezolizumab (anti-PD-L1) treatment. The receptors come from a man between 65 and 79 years old with urothelial cancer.

This chain connects TRBV6-5 to TRBJ1-1; D uncertain. In germline, CDR1 is MNHEY, CDR2 SVGAGI. The CDR3 consists of 15 residues. Trimming cost V 2 bases and J 1 base, with 11 bases left between them. The CDR3 here is CASSYAGAENTEAFF. Here the CDR3 DNA reads TGTGCCAGCAGTTACGCAGGTGCCGAGAACACTGAAGCTTTCTTT.

The chain uses TRBV14 and TRBJ2-7, with 14 bases aligning to TRBD2. Germline V CDR1 and CDR2: SGHDN, FVKESK. V trimming: 4 bases; J trimming: 3 bases; junction bases outside the gene matches: 5. The CDR3 extends over 16 amino acids. The CDR3 nucleotides are TGTGCCAGCAGCCCAGGACTAGCGGGAGGAATCTACGAGCAGTACTTC. Its protein product is CASSPGLAGGIYEQYF.

In the case of this clone: The junction departs from the called germline gene at one end, perhaps through a read error. The rearrangement uses TRBV7-7 and TRBJ2-5; possibly TRBD1 for D (6 bases). The CDR3 runs to 14 residues. Per the germline V gene, CDR1 is SSHAT and CDR2 is FNYEAQ (reference sequence). The CDR3 DNA reads TGTGCTAGCAGCTTCAGCAGGGGACAAGAGACCCAGTACTTC. Protein sequence: CASSFSRGQETQYF.

The chain combines TRBV23-1 with TRBJ2-1; TRBD2 matches 14 bases. TRBV23-1 is an ORF for which the function is uncertain. Trimming removed 1 base from V and 0 bases from J; junction bases left unmatched: 11. This CDR3 spans 21 amino acids. CDR3 nucleotide sequence: TGCGCCAGCAGTCAATGGGCGGGGACTAGCGGGAGTGAGCCCTCCTACAATGAGCAGTTCTTC. Translated, it gives CASSQWAGTSGSEPSYNEQFF.

The chain links TRBV7-8 to TRBJ1-5; D is perhaps TRBD1 (5 bases). With 0 bases removed from V and 3 bases from J, the gap between germline ends came to 6 bases. Germline V gives CDR1 SGHVS, CDR2 FQNEAQ. The CDR3 spans 14 residues. The CDR3 is CASSLAGANQPQHF. The CDR3 DNA sequence: TGTGCCAGCAGCTTAGCAGGGGCCAATCAGCCCCAGCATTTT.

In its sample, this clone was seen a few times. This sequence joins TRBV9 and TRBJ2-7; D remains unclear. The CDR3 runs to 14 residues. V was clipped by 0 bases and J by 0 bases, with 7 bases between them. Germline assignment: CDR1 SGDLS and CDR2 YYNGEE. The DNA of the CDR3 is TGTGCCAGCAGCGTAGACAGTAGCTCCTACGAGCAGTACTTC. Translation: CASSVDSSSYEQYF.

This rearrangement joins TRBV5-1 to TRBJ2-6, with a possible D match to TRBD1 (5 bases). The germline gives CDR1 SGHRS, CDR2 YFSETQ. Trimming shortened V by 4 bases and J by 0 bases, and 8 bases separated the two germline ends. This CDR3 has 15 residues. The CDR3 reads CASSTDSSGANVLTF. As DNA, the CDR3 is TGCGCCAGCAGCACTGACAGCTCTGGGGCCAACGTCCTGACTTTC.

This chain uses TRBV5-4 with TRBJ2-1, with 7 bases aligning to TRBD2. Germline CDR1 and CDR2: SGHNT and YYREEE (reference sequence). This CDR3 is 15 amino acids long. The ends lost 0 bases at V and 4 bases at J; junction bases unmatched: 4. CDR3 coding DNA: TGTGCCAGCAGCTTGGTAGCCGGGAGGTACAATGAGCAGTTCTTC. Translation: CASSLVAGRYNEQFF.

This chain connects TRBV21-1 to TRBJ1-5; whether TRBD1, the table's D call, matches the DNA was not checked. TRBV21-1 is marked as a pseudogene. This CDR3 comprises 21 residues. In DNA form, the CDR3 reads TGTGCCAGCAGCAAAGGGGTGGGCGGGACAGCAGAACCCTATAGCAATCAGCCCCAGCATTTT. Translation gives CASSKGVGGTAEPYSNQPQHF.

The chain has TRBV7-7 and TRBJ2-2; D is ambiguous. Germline V lookup: CDR1 SSHAT, CDR2 FNYEAQ (reference sequence). The CDR3 is 12 amino acids. Trimming pared 5 bases from V and 1 base from J, leaving 2 bases between. CDR3 protein: CASSLNTGELFF. CDR3 coding DNA: TGTGCCAGCAGCCTGAACACCGGGGAGCTGTTTTTT.

The V call is TRBV19, the J call TRBJ1-1; perhaps TRBD1 as D (5 bases). Trimming removed 8 bases at V and 1 base at J, with 11 bases between. CDR3 length equals 13 residues. Per the germline V gene, CDR1 is LNHDA and CDR2 is SQIVND (reference sequence). CDR3 in DNA: TGTGCCAGTGAAGGGGCAGCGAACACTGAAGCTTTCTTT. Protein product: CASEGAANTEAFF.

The chain joins TRBV11-3 to TRBJ2-3; a possible D gene is TRBD2 (7 bases). The germline CDR1 and CDR2 sequences are SGHNT and YENEEA. This CDR3 is 14 amino acids long. V lost 8 bases and J lost 4, with 16 bases in between. The DNA for the CDR3 is TGTGCCAGCCGTAGGGGGGGCCTTGCAGATACGCAGTATTTT. Translating gives CASRRGGLADTQYF.

The chain joins TRBV7-9 to TRBJ2-1, with D possibly matching TRBD1 (5 bases). The germline CDR1 and CDR2 sequences are SEHNR and FQNEAQ (reference sequence). With 3 bases removed from V and 12 bases from J, the gap between germline ends came to 12 bases. The CDR3 extends over 12 amino acids. The CDR3, as DNA: TGTGCCAGCAGCTTCCAGGGATCAGGGCAGTTCTTC. Translating gives CASSFQGSGQFF.

The rearrangement joins TRBV27 to TRBJ2-3, with TRBD2 matching over 10 bases. Germline CDR1 and CDR2: MNHEY and SMNVEV (reference sequence). CDR3 length equals 15 residues. With V trimmed by 5 bases and J by 6 bases, 8 bases remained unmatched. CDR3 nucleotide sequence: TGTGCCAGCAGTCCGAGACTAGCGGGTGTGGATACGCAGTATTTT. As protein: CASSPRLAGVDTQYF.

The chain recombines TRBV5-8 with TRBJ1-1; 8 bases fit TRBD1. The V gene end was trimmed by 2 bases and the J gene end by 0 bases; junction bases not matched to a gene: 6. This CDR3 is built from 16 residues. Per the germline V gene, CDR1 is SGHTS and CDR2 is YDEGEE. For the CDR3, the DNA is TGTGCCAGCAGCTTCCGAACAGGGGGAGTGAACACTGAAGCTTTCTTT. This encodes CASSFRTGGVNTEAFF.

This clone was counted between two and nine times. The CDR3 sequence is CSVEDASGRNEQYF. The CDR3 nucleotides read TGCAGCGTTGAAGACGCTAGCGGGAGAAACGAGCAGTACTTC. The J gene is TRBJ2-7, the V gene TRBV29-1; 10 bases agree with TRBD2. The V and J ends lost 0 bases and 5 bases, in that order; junction bases with no gene match: 4. Per the germline V gene, CDR1 is SQVTM and CDR2 is ANQGSEA. The CDR3 contains 14 residues.

This chain joins TRBV9 and TRBJ2-2, with 8 bases matching TRBD2. Per germline, CDR1 SGDLS and CDR2 YYNGEE. V gave up 0 bases and J gave up 2 bases; unmatched junction bases: 6. This CDR3 comprises 17 residues. The CDR3 reads CASSVGGAGGNTGELFF. Here the CDR3 DNA reads TGTGCCAGCAGCGTAGGGGGGGCGGGAGGTAACACCGGGGAGCTGTTTTTT.

This sequence joins TRBV18 and TRBJ1-1; TRBD1 is a possible D gene (6 bases). V lost 2 bases to trimming and J lost 5 bases, with 12 bases between them. CDR1 is KGHSH and CDR2 is LQKENI in the germline V gene. This CDR3 has 14 residues. In DNA, the CDR3 is TGTGCCAGCTCACCAACGAGGGGGGGGACTGAAGCTTTCTTT. It specifies CASSPTRGGTEAFF.

J is TRBJ2-1 and V is TRBV6-5; TRBD2 might be the D (5 bases). Germline assignment: CDR1 MNHEY and CDR2 SVGAGI. V was trimmed by 2 bases and J by 7 bases, leaving 12 bases between them. This CDR3 has 14 amino acids. As DNA, the CDR3 is TGTGCCAGCAGTTACGAGGCAGGAGGTAATGAGCAGTTCTTC. Translated, it gives CASSYEAGGNEQFF.

This chain links TRBV10-1 with TRBJ2-5; 8 nucleotides agree with TRBD2. The junction had 16 bases not matched to a gene; V was cut back by 2 bases and J by 2 bases. This CDR3 contains 19 residues. In germline, CDR1 is WNHNN, CDR2 SYGVQD (reference sequence). CDR3 loop: CASSEMVLRGAPEQETQYF. The CDR3 coding sequence is TGCGCCAGCAGTGAGATGGTTTTGCGGGGGGCCCCGGAACAAGAGACCCAGTACTTC.

The chain combines TRBV6-1 with TRBJ1-5; D gene uncertain. Germline CDR1 reads MNHNS; CDR2 reads SASEGT. V dropped 6 bases and J dropped 3 bases, with 12 bases sitting between them. This CDR3 has 14 amino acids. Here the CDR3 DNA reads TGTGCCAGCAGGGGAGGCCAGATCAATCAGCCCCAGCATTTT. Translation: CASRGGQINQPQHF.

The J gene is TRBJ1-1, the V gene TRBV28; 7 bases fit TRBD1. Germline values: CDR1 MDHEN, CDR2 SYDVKM. After removal of 7 bases from V and 2 bases from J, the junction contained 7 bases not matched to a gene. This CDR3 region has 14 residues. The CDR3 nucleotides read TGTGCCAGCATATGGAACAGGGGTAACACTGAAGCTTTCTTT. Protein: CASIWNRGNTEAFF.

V gene TRBV10-1 combines with J gene TRBJ2-6; D gene unclear. The germline gives CDR1 WNHNN, CDR2 SYGVQD (reference sequence). The ends were cut back, 3 bases at V and 0 bases at J, with 9 bases in the middle. The CDR3 is made up of 16 amino acids. The CDR3, as DNA: TGCGCCAGCAGTGACACACAAGACTCTGGGGCCAACGTCCTGACTTTC. Protein product: CASSDTQDSGANVLTF.

The rearrangement links TRBV18 to TRBJ2-3, with a tentative D call TRBD2 (5 bases). V shed 3 bases and J shed 0 bases, with 13 bases lying between them. The germline gives CDR1 KGHSH, CDR2 LQKENI. There are 16 residues in the CDR3. Here the CDR3 DNA reads TGTGCCAGCTCACCCCAAAGCGGAATTAGCACAGATACGCAGTATTTT. Protein sequence: CASSPQSGISTDTQYF.

The V gene is TRBV6-5, the J gene TRBJ2-7; 7 nucleotides align to TRBD1. The CDR3 spans 14 residues. Germline CDR1 is MNHEY and CDR2 is SVGAGI. V lost 6 bases to trimming and J lost 1 base; unmatched junction nucleotides: 6. CDR3 amino acids: CASRRDSASYEQYF. In DNA form, the CDR3 reads TGTGCCAGCAGAAGGGACAGTGCTTCCTACGAGCAGTACTTC.

In this sample, this clone turned up a few times. This chain links TRBV19 with TRBJ1-3, with D maybe TRBD1 (5 bases). The V and J ends lost 9 bases and 8 bases respectively, with 20 bases between them. CDR1 is LNHDA and CDR2 is SQIVND in the germline V gene (reference sequence). This CDR3 has 14 amino acids. CDR3: CASDTGQARDTIYF. The CDR3 DNA is TGTGCCAGCGACACAGGTCAGGCAAGAGACACCATATATTTT. Variable domain in full (rest from reference TRBV19 and TRBJ1-3): DGGITQSPKYLFRKEGQNVTLSCEQNLNHDAMYWYRQDPGQGLRLIYYSQIVNDFQKGDIAEGYSVSREKKESFPLTVTSAQKNPTAFYLCASDTGQARDTIYFGEGSWLTVV.